Below, 27 T cell receptor beta chains from the same sample are listed, as sequenced in a study of response to subunit inactivated influenza vaccine. Via MiXCR, TCRdb re-called the RT-PCR reads, giving one row per CDR3 protein. The sample consists of around 580,000 distinct CDR3 sequences, about 15% of them appearing once. The material was PBMCs from blood, obtained approximately 13 days after vaccination. The receptors here all came from a man between 50 and 59 years old who received an inactivated influenza vaccine.

In its sample, this clonotype was seen a few times. This sequence joins TRBV7-9 and TRBJ2-1; 7 bases are a match to TRBD1. Germline CDR1 and CDR2: SEHNR and FQNEAQ (reference sequence). V was clipped by 2 bases and J by 5 bases; unmatched bases: 12. This CDR3 is 17 amino acids long. The CDR3 nucleotides read TGTGCCAGCAGCTTAACCACAGGGGTCCCAGACAACAATGAGCAGTTCTTC. Residues: CASSLTTGVPDNNEQFF.

A few counts support this clonotype. The V and J genes are TRBV4-1 and TRBJ2-3, with D possibly called TRBD1 or TRBD2 (5 bases each). This CDR3 has 16 residues. V shed 3 bases and J shed 2 bases, with 15 bases lying between them. Germline V gene lookup returns CDR1 MGHRA and CDR2 YSYEKL. CDR3 protein: CASSHPGRDVTDTQYF. The CDR3 DNA follows: TGCGCCAGCAGCCACCCGGGTCGGGACGTCACAGATACGCAGTATTTT.

The J gene is TRBJ2-5, the V gene TRBV7-2; D is ambiguous. The CDR3 runs 12 residues. V lost 2 bases and J 0 bases, leaving 1 base between the germline ends. The germline CDR1 and CDR2 sequences are SGHTA and FQGNSA. The CDR3 nucleotides read TGTGCCAGCAGCTTACACCAAGAGACCCAGTACTTC. It translates to CASSLHQETQYF.

This rearrangement joins TRBV5-5 to TRBJ1-1; a possible D gene is TRBD1 (6 bases). The CDR3 loop spans 11 amino acids. V was trimmed by 3 bases and J by 12 bases, leaving 12 bases between them. Germline CDR1 reads SGHKS; CDR2 reads YYEKEE (reference sequence). This CDR3 reads CASSSTGMPFF. The CDR3, as DNA: TGTGCCAGCAGCTCTACAGGGATGCCTTTCTTT.

This clonotype was found a few times. This chain uses TRBV6-7 with TRBJ2-7; 15 bases agree with TRBD2. TRBV6-7 is labeled an ORF, and its function is uncertain. CDR3 length equals 14 residues. V was clipped by 7 bases and J by 9 bases; unmatched bases: 7. CDR3 nucleotides: TGTGCCAGCACCTTGGGACTAGCGGGAGGTTGGCAGTACTTC. Protein product: CASTLGLAGGWQYF.

V and J are TRBV20-1 and TRBJ2-1, with 13 bases matching TRBD2. V shed 0 bases and J 0 bases; nucleotides not matched to a gene: 14. This CDR3 spans 21 amino acids. The germline V gene has CDR1 DFQATT and CDR2 SNEGSKA (reference sequence). CDR3 in amino acids: CSARDPRLGLAGRSSYNEQFF. The DNA of the CDR3 is TGCAGTGCTAGAGATCCCAGATTGGGACTAGCGGGACGGAGCTCCTACAATGAGCAGTTCTTC.

This clonotype was observed once. The rearrangement uses TRBV4-1 and TRBJ2-7, with D possibly being TRBD1 or TRBD2 (6 bases each). V lost 2 bases, J lost 3 bases, and 14 bases lay in between. There are 15 residues in the CDR3. CDR1 MGHRA and CDR2 YSYEKL come from the germline V gene. The CDR3 loop reads CASSQSGGDVYEQYF. Written as DNA, the CDR3 is TGCGCCAGCAGCCAATCCGGGGGCGATGTCTACGAGCAGTACTTC.

This clonotype has a handful of counts. The V call is TRBV27, the J call TRBJ1-2; 9 bases map to TRBD1. This CDR3 spans 14 amino acids. Germline lookup yields CDR1 MNHEY and CDR2 SMNVEV (reference sequence). J lost 4 bases, V lost 7 bases, and 7 bases had no gene match. CDR3 nucleotide sequence: TGTGCCAGCACCCGGACAGGGGATACCTATGGCTACACCTTC. This codes for CASTRTGDTYGYTF.

This clonotype was seen only a few times. The chain combines TRBV11-2 with TRBJ2-1, with TRBD2 matching over 10 bases. The CDR3 extends over 18 amino acids. Germline CDR1 SGHAT, CDR2 FQNNGV. V lost 4 bases and J lost 5; bases outside the gene matches: 14. The CDR3 DNA sequence: TGTGCCAGCAGCTCCAACGAGGCTAGCGGGAGTTTCCACAATGAGCAGTTCTTC. It encodes CASSSNEASGSFHNEQFF.

V and J are TRBV6-5 and TRBJ2-1; no clear D gene. This CDR3 region has 16 residues. Germline lookup yields CDR1 MNHEY and CDR2 SVGAGI. With 0 bases removed from V and 4 bases from J, the gap between germline ends came to 13 bases. The DNA for the CDR3 is TGTGCCAGCAGTTACTCAGGGCCGCTCCGTTACAATGAGCAGTTCTTC. Translating it yields CASSYSGPLRYNEQFF.

This clonotype has only a few counts. J is TRBJ2-7 and V is TRBV9, with D possibly being TRBD1 or TRBD2 (5 bases each). The germline V gene has CDR1 SGDLS and CDR2 YYNGEE. The CDR3 has 13 amino acids. Trimming took off 3 bases at V and 6 bases at J, with 13 bases between the two ends. The CDR3: CASSDPGTSEQYF. CDR3 DNA sequence: TGTGCCAGCAGCGACCCAGGGACGAGCGAGCAGTACTTC.

V gene TRBV5-1 combines with J gene TRBJ2-7, with D perhaps TRBD2 (6 bases). There are 16 residues in the CDR3. The germline V gene encodes CDR1 SGHRS and CDR2 YFSETQ. The V gene lost 5 bases and the J gene lost 6 bases, with 24 bases spanning the gap. CDR3 loop: CASSFGRREGAAEQYF. Written as DNA, the CDR3 is TGCGCCAGCAGTTTTGGCCGGAGGGAAGGGGCGGCCGAGCAGTACTTC.

This clonotype was found a few times. The rearrangement joins TRBV7-9 to TRBJ2-7; weak D call: TRBD1 (6 bases). V lost 2 bases to trimming and J lost 7 bases, with 18 bases between them. The V gene's germline CDR1 is SEHNR and CDR2 FQNEAQ (reference sequence). The length of the CDR3 is 15 residues. For the CDR3, the DNA is TGTGCCAGCAGCTTATCCCAGGGGCCGCCCAGGGAGCAGTACTTC. This codes for CASSLSQGPPREQYF.

This clonotype has a handful of counts. The chain links TRBV5-1 to TRBJ2-1; 7 bases align to TRBD2. CDR1 and CDR2 from the germline V gene are SGHRS and YFSETQ. Trimming cost V 6 bases and J 2 bases; bases outside gene matches: 8. The CDR3 spans 15 residues. The CDR3 DNA is TGCGCCAGCACCATAACTAGCGCTACCTACAATGAGCAGTTCTTC. This codes for CASTITSATYNEQFF. The variable domain in full, completed from reference TRBV5-1 and TRBJ2-1, reads KAGVTQTPRYLIKTRGQQVTLSCSPISGHRSVSWYQQTPGQGLQFLFEYFSETQRNKGNFPGRFSGRQFSNSRSEMNVSTLELGDSALYLCASTITSATYNEQFFGPGTRLTVL.

This clonotype occurred a few times. V gene TRBV11-2 combines with J gene TRBJ1-3; D call uncertain. The V end lost 5 bases, the J end lost 4 bases, and 9 bases lay between the germline ends. CDR3 length: 13 residues. Looked up from germline, CDR1 is SGHAT and CDR2 is FQNNGV. CDR3 nucleotides: TGTGCCAGCAGCGCAACTCTAGGAAACACCATATATTTT. Translated: CASSATLGNTIYF.

This clonotype was recorded a few times. The V and J genes are TRBV4-1 and TRBJ2-1; perhaps TRBD2 as D (5 bases). The CDR3 consists of 17 residues. The germline gives CDR1 MGHRA, CDR2 YSYEKL. Deletions cut 4 bases from V and 0 bases from J, with 16 bases between. The CDR3 DNA reads as TGCGCCAGCAGCCGGTTCTCCGGGGTGAGCTCCTACAATGAGCAGTTCTTC. Translating gives CASSRFSGVSSYNEQFF.

This clonotype was observed at least ten times. The chain is built from TRBV28 and TRBJ2-5, with 9 nucleotides matching TRBD1. V gave up 6 bases and J gave up 2 bases; unmatched junction bases: 16. Germline V gene sequence: CDR1 MDHEN, CDR2 SYDVKM. This CDR3 contains 18 residues. The CDR3 nucleotides are TGTGCCAGCAGCCGACTGGGCGTAGGGACAGGGCCTCAAGAGACCCAGTACTTC. Protein sequence: CASSRLGVGTGPQETQYF.

V is TRBV18 and J is TRBJ2-1; 10 nucleotides match TRBD2. CDR1 is KGHSH, CDR2 LQKENI, per germline. The CDR3 loop spans 17 amino acids. The ends lost 1 base at V and 7 bases at J; junction bases unmatched: 10. Written as DNA, the CDR3 is TGTGCCAGCTCACCACAAAGAGCTAGCGGGAGAGGGAATGAGCAGTTCTTC. Amino acid sequence: CASSPQRASGRGNEQFF.

J is TRBJ2-1 and V is TRBV27; D is undetermined. CDR3 length equals 14 residues. Germline lookup yields CDR1 MNHEY and CDR2 SMNVEV (reference sequence). V was cut by 4 bases and J by 4 bases, with 11 bases left in between. CDR3 nucleotides: TGTGCCAGCAGTTCTATCCTAGGTTACAATGAGCAGTTCTTC. It yields the protein CASSSILGYNEQFF.

The table lists this clonotype with a few counts. The rearrangement joins TRBV7-2 to TRBJ1-6; D gene unclear. Trimming took off 3 bases at V and 11 bases at J, with 14 bases between the two ends. Germline assignment: CDR1 SGHTA and CDR2 FQGNSA. This CDR3 spans 14 amino acids. CDR3 amino acids: CASSLGSWRTPLHF. DNA of the CDR3: TGTGCCAGCAGCTTGGGGTCGTGGAGAACACCCCTCCACTTT.

The rearrangement links TRBV7-2 to TRBJ2-7; D remains unclear. This CDR3 spans 15 amino acids. Looked up from germline, CDR1 is SGHTA and CDR2 is FQGNSA. V lost 3 bases and J lost 0, with 12 bases in between. Here the CDR3 reads CASSFADWSSYEQYF. The DNA for the CDR3 is TGTGCCAGCAGCTTCGCAGATTGGAGCTCCTACGAGCAGTACTTC.

This clonotype was seen a handful of times. The chain uses TRBV7-9 and TRBJ2-7; no clear D. The CDR3 covers 13 residues. Between the trimmed V and J ends, which lost 4 bases and 3 bases, there was a span of 10 bases. Germline V gives CDR1 SEHNR, CDR2 FQNEAQ (reference sequence). The CDR3 loop reads CASSSHLLYEQYF. CDR3 DNA: TGTGCCAGCAGCTCCCATCTACTCTACGAGCAGTACTTC.

The chain recombines TRBV28 with TRBJ2-1; 16 bases are a match to TRBD2. Germline V gives CDR1 MDHEN, CDR2 SYDVKM. The J segment lost 8 bases and the V segment lost 7 bases, leaving 8 bases of the junction unmatched. This CDR3 contains 16 residues. CDR3 nucleotide sequence: TGTGCCAGCACCTCAGCGGGACTAGCGGGGGGGTATGAGCAGTTCTTC. It yields the protein CASTSAGLAGGYEQFF.

This clonotype was seen a few times. V usage is TRBV15 and J usage is TRBJ2-1; a possible D gene is TRBD2 (7 bases). Trimming cost V 5 bases and J 7 bases, with 15 bases left between them. The CDR3 contains 14 residues. Germline CDR1 reads LNHNV; CDR2 reads YYDKDF (reference sequence). CDR3 amino acids: CATSARGGGNEQFF. The CDR3 DNA sequence: TGTGCCACCAGCGCCAGAGGGGGGGGGAATGAGCAGTTCTTC.

The chain recombines TRBV10-3 with TRBJ2-1; 10 bases fit TRBD2. Per the germline V gene, CDR1 is ENHRY and CDR2 is SYGVKD. V dropped 3 bases and J dropped 8; count of bases not matched to a gene: 13. There are 17 residues in the CDR3. CDR3 sequence reads: CAISDSKFSGRGHEQFF. The CDR3 DNA follows: TGTGCCATCAGTGATAGTAAGTTCAGCGGGAGGGGGCATGAGCAGTTCTTC.

This clonotype turned up a few times. The chain carries TRBV6-5 and TRBJ1-5; no reliable D call. In germline, CDR1 is MNHEY, CDR2 SVGAGI. V was pared by 2 bases and J by 5 bases, with 10 bases between. The length of the CDR3 is 14 residues. This chain's CDR3 is CASSYDGSYQPQHF. CDR3 sequence (DNA): TGTGCCAGCAGTTACGATGGATCGTATCAGCCCCAGCATTTT.

The rearrangement uses TRBV5-1 and TRBJ1-1, with D maybe TRBD1 (5 bases). CDR1 is SGHRS, CDR2 YFSETQ, per germline. The germline V and J ends were trimmed by 1 base and 11 bases, with 15 bases remaining between them. This CDR3 contains 13 residues. DNA of the CDR3: TGCGCCAGCAGCTTGTCAGGGAACGCCGTGGCTTTCTTT. Its protein is CASSLSGNAVAFF. Full variable domain (rest looked up from reference TRBV5-1 and TRBJ1-1): KAGVTQTPRYLIKTRGQQVTLSCSPISGHRSVSWYQQTPGQGLQFLFEYFSETQRNKGNFPGRFSGRQFSNSRSEMNVSTLELGDSALYLCASSLSGNAVAFFGQGTRLTVV.